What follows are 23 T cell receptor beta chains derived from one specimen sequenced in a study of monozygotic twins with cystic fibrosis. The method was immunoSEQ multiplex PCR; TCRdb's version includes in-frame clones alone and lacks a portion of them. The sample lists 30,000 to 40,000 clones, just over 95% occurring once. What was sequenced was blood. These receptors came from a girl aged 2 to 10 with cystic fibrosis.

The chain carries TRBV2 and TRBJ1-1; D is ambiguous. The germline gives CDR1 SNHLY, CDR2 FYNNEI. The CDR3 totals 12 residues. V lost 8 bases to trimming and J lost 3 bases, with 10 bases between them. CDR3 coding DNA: TGTGCCAGCTCTTTATTGGACACTGAAGCTTTCTTT. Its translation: CASSLLDTEAFF.

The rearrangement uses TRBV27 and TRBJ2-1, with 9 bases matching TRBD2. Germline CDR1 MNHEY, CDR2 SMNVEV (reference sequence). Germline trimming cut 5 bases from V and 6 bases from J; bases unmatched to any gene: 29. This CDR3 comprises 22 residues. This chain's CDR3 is CASSPSRSRASGIPINGNEQFF. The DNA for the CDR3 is TGTGCCAGCAGTCCATCCCGGAGTCGGGCTAGCGGGATTCCCATTAATGGCAATGAGCAGTTCTTC.

CDR3 coding DNA: TGCGCCAGCAGCTCGACAGGGACGGGGTTGGAAGCTTTCTTT. This codes for CASSSTGTGLEAFF. The chain joins TRBV5-1 to TRBJ1-1, with TRBD1 matching 7 bases. V dropped 3 bases and J dropped 8; count of bases not matched to a gene: 10. Germline V gives CDR1 SGHRS, CDR2 YFSETQ. CDR3 size: 14 residues.

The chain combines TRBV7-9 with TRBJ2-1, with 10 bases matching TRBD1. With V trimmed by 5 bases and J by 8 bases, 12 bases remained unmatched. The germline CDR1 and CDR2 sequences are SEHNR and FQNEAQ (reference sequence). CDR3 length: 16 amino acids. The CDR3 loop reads CASSPTGTGEMDEQFF. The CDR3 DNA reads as TGTGCCAGCAGCCCGACCGGGACAGGGGAGATGGATGAGCAGTTCTTC.

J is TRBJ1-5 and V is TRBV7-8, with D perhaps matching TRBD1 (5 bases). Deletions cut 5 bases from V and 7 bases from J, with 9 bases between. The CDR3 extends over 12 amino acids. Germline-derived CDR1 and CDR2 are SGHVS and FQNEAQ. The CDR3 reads CASSQGVQPQHF. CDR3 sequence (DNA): TGTGCCAGCAGCCAAGGGGTACAGCCCCAGCATTTT.

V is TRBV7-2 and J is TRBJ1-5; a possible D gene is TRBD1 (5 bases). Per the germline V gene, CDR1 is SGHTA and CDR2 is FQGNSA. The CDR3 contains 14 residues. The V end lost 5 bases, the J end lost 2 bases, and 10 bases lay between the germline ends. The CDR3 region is CASSDRLGNQPQHF. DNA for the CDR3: TGTGCCAGCAGCGACAGACTCGGCAATCAGCCCCAGCATTTT.

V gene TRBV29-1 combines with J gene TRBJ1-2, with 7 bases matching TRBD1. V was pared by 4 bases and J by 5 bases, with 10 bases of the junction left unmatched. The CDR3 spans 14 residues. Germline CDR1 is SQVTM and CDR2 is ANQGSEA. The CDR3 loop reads CSVAPRGYIYGYTF. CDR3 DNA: TGCAGCGTTGCCCCCAGGGGGTATATTTATGGCTACACCTTC. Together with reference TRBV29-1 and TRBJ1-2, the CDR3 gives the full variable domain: SAVISQKPSRDICQRGTSLTIQCQVDSQVTMMFWYRQQPGQSLTLIATANQGSEATYESGFVIDKFPISRPNLTFSTLTVSNMSPEDSSIYLCSVAPRGYIYGYTFGSGTRLTVV.

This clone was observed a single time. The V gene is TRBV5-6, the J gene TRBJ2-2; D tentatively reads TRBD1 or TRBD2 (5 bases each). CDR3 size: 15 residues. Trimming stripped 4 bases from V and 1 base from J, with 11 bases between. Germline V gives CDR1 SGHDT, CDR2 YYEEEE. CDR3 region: CASSPGTGNTGELFF. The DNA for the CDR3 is TGTGCCAGCAGCCCAGGGACGGGGAACACCGGGGAGCTGTTTTTT. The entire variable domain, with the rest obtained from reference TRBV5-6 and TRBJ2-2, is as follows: DAGVTQSPTHLIKTRGQQVTLRCSPKSGHDTVSWYQQALGQGPQFIFQYYEEEERQRGNFPDRFSGHQFPNYSSELNVNALLLGDSALYLCASSPGTGNTGELFFGEGSRLTVL.

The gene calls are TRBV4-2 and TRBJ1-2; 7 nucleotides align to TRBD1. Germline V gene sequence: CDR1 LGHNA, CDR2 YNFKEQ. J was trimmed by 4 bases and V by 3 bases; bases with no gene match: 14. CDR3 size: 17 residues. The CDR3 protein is CASSHTLIRGQGYGYTF. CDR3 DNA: TGTGCCAGCAGCCATACATTAATAAGGGGGCAAGGCTATGGCTACACCTTC.

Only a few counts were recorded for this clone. Here the CDR3 reads CASSESMNTEAFF. The DNA of the CDR3 is TGCGCCAGCAGTGAAAGCATGAACACTGAAGCTTTCTTT. This chain joins TRBV10-2 and TRBJ1-1; D not certain. The V end lost 3 bases, the J end lost 0 bases, and 5 bases lay between the germline ends. CDR1 is WSHSY and CDR2 is SAAADI in the germline V gene. The CDR3 loop spans 13 amino acids.

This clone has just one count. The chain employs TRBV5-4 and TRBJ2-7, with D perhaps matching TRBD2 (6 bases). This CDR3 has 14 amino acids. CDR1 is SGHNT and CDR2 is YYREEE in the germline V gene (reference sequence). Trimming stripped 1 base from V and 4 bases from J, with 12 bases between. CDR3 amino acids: CASSLTGRQYEQYF. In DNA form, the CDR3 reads TGTGCCAGCAGCTTGACCGGGAGACAATACGAGCAGTACTTC.

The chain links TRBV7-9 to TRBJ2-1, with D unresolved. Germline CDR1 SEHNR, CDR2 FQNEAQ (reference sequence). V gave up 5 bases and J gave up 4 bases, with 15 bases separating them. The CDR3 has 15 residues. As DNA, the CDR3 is TGTGCCAGCAGCCCTCTGGCGGTCACGTACAATGAGCAGTTCTTC. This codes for CASSPLAVTYNEQFF. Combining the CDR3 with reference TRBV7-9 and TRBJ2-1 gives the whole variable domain DTGVSQNPRHKITKRGQNVTFRCDPISEHNRLYWYRQTLGQGPEFLTYFQNEAQLEKSRLLSDRFSAERPKGSFSTLEIQRTEQGDSAMYLCASSPLAVTYNEQFFGPGTRLTVL.

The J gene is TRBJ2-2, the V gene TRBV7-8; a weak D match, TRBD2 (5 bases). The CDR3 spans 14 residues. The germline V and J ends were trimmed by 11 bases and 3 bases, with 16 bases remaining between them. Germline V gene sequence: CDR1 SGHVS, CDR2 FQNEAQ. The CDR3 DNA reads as TGTGCCGGCGCGTTAGAGGGCTACACCGGGGAGCTGTTTTTT. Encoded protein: CAGALEGYTGELFF.

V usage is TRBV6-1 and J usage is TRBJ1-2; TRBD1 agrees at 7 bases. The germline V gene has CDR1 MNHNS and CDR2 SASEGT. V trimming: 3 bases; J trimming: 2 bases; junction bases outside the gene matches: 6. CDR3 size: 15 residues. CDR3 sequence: CASSDPGTVNYGYTF. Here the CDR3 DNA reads TGTGCCAGCAGTGACCCCGGGACAGTGAACTATGGCTACACCTTC.

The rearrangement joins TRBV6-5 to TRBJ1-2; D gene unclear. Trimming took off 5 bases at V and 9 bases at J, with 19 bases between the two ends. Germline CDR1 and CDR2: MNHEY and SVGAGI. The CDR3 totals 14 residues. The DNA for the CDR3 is TGTGCCAGCAGTGCCCAGGACGGAGGCGGGAGCTACACCTTC. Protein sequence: CASSAQDGGGSYTF.

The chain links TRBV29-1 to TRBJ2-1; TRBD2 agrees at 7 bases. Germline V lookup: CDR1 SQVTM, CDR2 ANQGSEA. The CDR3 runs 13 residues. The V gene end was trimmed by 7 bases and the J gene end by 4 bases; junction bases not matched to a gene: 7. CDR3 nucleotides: TGCAGCGCTTTCGGGACTATATACAATGAGCAGTTCTTC. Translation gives CSAFGTIYNEQFF.

CDR3 sequence: CASTNRQDSNQPQHF. The DNA of the CDR3 is TGTGCCAGTACCAACCGACAGGATAGCAATCAGCCCCAGCATTTT. The rearrangement joins TRBV19 to TRBJ1-5; D is perhaps TRBD1 (6 bases). The V end was cut by 7 bases, the J end by 0 bases, with 13 bases between. The germline CDR1 and CDR2 sequences are LNHDA and SQIVND (reference sequence). The CDR3 spans 15 residues.

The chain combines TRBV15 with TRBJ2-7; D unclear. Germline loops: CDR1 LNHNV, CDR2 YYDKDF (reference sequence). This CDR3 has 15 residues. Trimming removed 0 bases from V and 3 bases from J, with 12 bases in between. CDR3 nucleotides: TGTGCCACCAGCAGAGATGGGCAGCCGAGCTACGAGCAGTACTTC. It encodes CATSRDGQPSYEQYF.

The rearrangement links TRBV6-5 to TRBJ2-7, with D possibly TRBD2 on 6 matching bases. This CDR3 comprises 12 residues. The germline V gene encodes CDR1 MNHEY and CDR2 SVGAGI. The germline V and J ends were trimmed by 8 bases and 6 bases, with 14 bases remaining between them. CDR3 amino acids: CASGRGSSEQYF. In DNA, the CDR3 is TGTGCCAGCGGTCGGGGGAGCTCCGAGCAGTACTTC.

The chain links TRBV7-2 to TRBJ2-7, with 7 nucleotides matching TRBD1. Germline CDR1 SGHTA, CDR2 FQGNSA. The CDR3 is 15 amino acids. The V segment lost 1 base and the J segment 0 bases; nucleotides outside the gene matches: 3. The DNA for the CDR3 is TGTGCCAGCAGCTTAGTAGGGGGCAGCTCCTACGAGCAGTACTTC. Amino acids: CASSLVGGSSYEQYF.

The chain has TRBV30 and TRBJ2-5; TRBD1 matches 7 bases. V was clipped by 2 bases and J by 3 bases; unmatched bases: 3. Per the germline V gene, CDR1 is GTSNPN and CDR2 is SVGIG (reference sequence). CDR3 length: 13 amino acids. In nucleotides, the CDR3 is TGTGCCTGGAGTTTTGGGACAGAAGAGACCCAGTACTTC. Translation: CAWSFGTEETQYF.

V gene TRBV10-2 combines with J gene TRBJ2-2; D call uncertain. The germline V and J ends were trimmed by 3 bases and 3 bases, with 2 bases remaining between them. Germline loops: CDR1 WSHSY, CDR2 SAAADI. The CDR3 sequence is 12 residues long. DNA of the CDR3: TGCGCCAGCAGTGACTACACCGGGGAGCTGTTTTTT. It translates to CASSDYTGELFF.

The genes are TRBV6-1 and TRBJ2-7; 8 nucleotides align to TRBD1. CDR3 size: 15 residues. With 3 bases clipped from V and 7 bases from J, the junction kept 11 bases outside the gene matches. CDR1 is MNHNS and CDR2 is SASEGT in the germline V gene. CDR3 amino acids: CASSDKDRVVKEQYF. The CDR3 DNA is TGTGCCAGCAGTGATAAGGACAGGGTAGTGAAAGAGCAGTACTTC.